What follows describes a single T cell receptor beta chain. Its antigen remains unidentified. Base qualities are not at hand, and no much larger clone is one base apart. Genomic DNA was isolated from the sorted cells so that the TCRbeta CDR3 region could be sequenced. The immunoSEQ Assay was used to sequence the TCRbeta CDR3 regions. TCRdb retrieved this table from immuneACCESS and kept in-frame rearrangements only. Not all clones are present; in checked studies, unresolved V genes account for under half, and no reason is known for the remainder. This sample holds tens of thousands of clones; around 86% were observed only once. 1.1% of the sample rests with the top ten. The trial excluded patients who had a history of autoimmune disease or who were on systemic immunosuppression. Peripheral blood for TCR sequencing was collected from all dose cohorts at baseline, on cycle 4 day 1, and on cycle 7 day 1. The samples were drawn from a first-in-human, open-label, multicenter phase I dose-escalation trial of ivuxolimab. Adults with locally advanced or metastatic head and neck squamous cell, hepatocellular, melanoma or renal cell carcinoma were enrolled in the trial. Before TCR sequencing, CD4+ and CD8+ T cells were separately sorted from peripheral blood.

The CDR3 numbers 15 residues from cysteine through phenylalanine. Only the CDR3 DNA is retained, 45 bases long and in frame from the first base. The germline V gene provides CDR1 MNHEY and CDR2 SVGAGI. Trimming takes 5 bases off V and 10 bases off J; junction bases not matched to a gene: 13. This specimen comes from a study of OX40 agonist ivuxolimab in advanced cancers. Looking at the study overall: Ivuxolimab was an agonistic, fully human IgG2 monoclonal antibody directed against OX40 (CD134), a costimulatory receptor. Intravenous ivuxolimab was administered to patients every 2 weeks at six dose levels: 0.01, 0.1, 0.3, 1.5, 3 and 10 mg/kg. The purpose of peripheral TCRbeta sequencing was to test whether ivuxolimab changed TCR sequence diversity and led to clonal T-cell expansion. The paper describes the monotherapy dose-escalation part (N of about 47 patients) of the phase I trial of ivuxolimab. Of the approximately 50 dose-escalation patients, hepatocellular carcinoma was present in 19, melanoma in roughly 15, renal cell carcinoma in 9 and head and neck cancer in 9. The dose-escalation cohort was 82.7% male with a mean age of about 65 years, ranging from roughly 23 to 80. Three dose-escalation patients achieved partial responses, one with hepatocellular carcinoma and two with cutaneous melanoma. Patients were allowed to have had prior anti-PD-1, anti-PD-L1 or anti-CTLA-4 therapy, and approximately 37% of the dose-escalation patients had been treated with checkpoint inhibitors. What the work shows at the level of the full study, not this receptor alone: Low levels of normalized T-cell clonal expansion were also seen in some patients who did not respond. On average, CD8+ T cells showed more expanded clones than CD4+ T cells after ivuxolimab. Which antigens the clonally expanded peripheral T cells were specific for was not determined. In partial responders in the 0.1-3.0 mg/kg groups, normalized peripheral clonal expansion was found to be among the lowest, especially among CD8+ T cells. At doses of 0.1 to 3.0 mg/kg, clonal expansion of both CD4+ and CD8+ T cells in blood was seen between baseline and week 6.

The TCR sequence derives from an adult with an advanced solid tumor such as melanoma, head and neck, liver or kidney cancer. This specimen consisted of CD4+ or CD8+ T cells sorted from blood, obtained in a trial of the OX40 agonist ivuxolimab. This chain is built from TRBV6-5 and TRBJ2-1; 8 bases in between match TRBD2. The CDR3: CASSTSPGTRKEQFF. The DNA is as follows: TGTGCCAGCAGTACCAGTCCCGGGACTAGAAAGGAGCAGTTCTTC.